This TCR beta chain was obtained from a study of CD8+ T cells in alopecia areata. Germline V lookup: CDR1 MNHNY, CDR2 SVGAGI (reference sequence). The CDR3 spans 11 residues. The V gene lost 6 bases and the J gene lost 4 bases, with 5 bases spanning the gap. The sample's treatment: oral pan-JAK inhibitor, 5-10 mg twice daily. Sequencing used cDNA as its template, made by extracting RNA and reverse transcribing it. Sequencing used immunoSEQ multiplex PCR; TCRdb keeps in-frame clones, though not all of them. The sample contains tens of thousands of clones, about 45% of which appear only once. This receptor was obtained from a human donor with alopecia areata. The material sequenced was CD8+ T cells sorted from blood, taken around week 36, from a patient treated with tofacitinib. The chain uses TRBV6-6 and TRBJ2-3; D call uncertain. CDR3 in DNA: TGTGCCAGCAGAGGGCCAGATACGCAGTATTTT. Amino acid sequence: CASRGPDTQYF.